One and the same sample provided the 20 T cell receptor beta chains below, sequenced in a study of blood T cells in healthy people across ages. The use of a sample-barcoded 5' primer and a J-beta primer mix characterized a second PCR of roughly 6 to 11 cycles. TCRdb re-called the 5' RACE reads with MiXCR, one entry per CDR3 protein. The sample shows roughly 2 million distinct CDR3 sequences, 49% of them seen only once. Input material: blood. These TCRs come from a woman between 40 and 55 years old in good health.

This sequence joins TRBV2 and TRBJ2-1; a weak D match, TRBD2 (6 bases). The CDR3 sequence is 13 residues long. CDR1 SNHLY and CDR2 FYNNEI come from the germline V gene. Trimming took 7 bases from V and 4 from J, leaving 11 bases between them. The CDR3 protein is CASNPGLYNEQFF. DNA of the CDR3: TGTGCCAGCAATCCGGGACTGTACAATGAGCAGTTCTTC.

The chain carries TRBV7-9 and TRBJ2-3; tentatively, D is TRBD1 or TRBD2 (5 bases each). The CDR3 spans 17 residues. The germline V and J ends were trimmed by 1 base and 2 bases, with 16 bases remaining between them. The germline gives CDR1 SEHNR, CDR2 FQNEAQ (reference sequence). CDR3: CASSLGSEGPYTDTQYF. For the CDR3, the DNA is TGTGCCAGCAGCTTAGGGAGCGAGGGACCGTACACAGATACGCAGTATTTT. The full variable domain, its missing parts supplied by reference TRBV7-9 and TRBJ2-3, is DTGVSQNPRHKITKRGQNVTFRCDPISEHNRLYWYRQTLGQGPEFLTYFQNEAQLEKSRLLSDRFSAERPKGSFSTLEIQRTEQGDSAMYLCASSLGSEGPYTDTQYFGPGTRLTVL.

This clonotype was seen once. A much larger clone lies a single base off, so this may be a read error. The chain joins TRBV7-2 to TRBJ2-7, with TRBD2 matching over 12 bases. CDR1 is SGHTA, CDR2 FQGNSA, per germline. The CDR3 runs 15 residues. Trimming at V came to 5 bases and at J to 12 bases, leaving 14 bases not matched to a gene. CDR3 in amino acids: CASSVTSGGRGTLYF. The CDR3 nucleotides are TGTGCCAGCAGCGTAACTAGCGGGGGGCGCGGGACCCTGTACTTC.

The J gene is TRBJ2-1, the V gene TRBV7-9; D may correspond to TRBD1 or TRBD2 (5 bases each). V shed 4 bases and J shed 9 bases, with 16 bases lying between them. The CDR3 is made up of 14 amino acids. CDR1 SEHNR and CDR2 FQNEAQ come from the germline V gene (reference sequence). The CDR3 nucleotides are TGTGCCAGCAGCTACCTGGGGGAGATTGGTGAGCAGTTCTTC. It is translated as CASSYLGEIGEQFF.

With respect to this clonotype: It may be a read error: a sequence one base away is much more abundant. This chain connects TRBV6-2 or TRBV6-3 to TRBJ2-4; 8 bases agree with TRBD1. The DNA end is more similar to TRBJ2-7, so the J call may be wrong. Germline values: CDR1 MNHEY, CDR2 SVGEGT. CDR3 length equals 16 residues. The CDR3 bases are TGTGCCCGCAGTTACCGTGGAGGACAGGGAACCTACGAGCAGTACTTC. It yields the protein CARSYRGGQGTYEQYF.

The sample holds a few counts of this clonotype. This rearrangement joins TRBV5-6 to TRBJ1-5; D is ambiguous. The V and J ends lost 2 bases and 3 bases respectively, with 6 bases between them. Germline V gene data show CDR1 as SGHDT and CDR2 as YYEEEE. The CDR3 is made up of 13 amino acids. The CDR3 DNA reads as TGTGCCAGCAGCTTCTGGGACAATCAGCCCCAGCATTTT. Translating gives CASSFWDNQPQHF.

This clonotype appeared a single time. This chain connects TRBV4-2 to TRBJ2-2; TRBD1 matches at 9 bases. Trimming removed 0 bases from V and 5 bases from J; junction bases left unmatched: 7. This CDR3 comprises 17 residues. Looked up from germline, CDR1 is LGHNA and CDR2 is YNFKEQ. In DNA form, the CDR3 reads TGTGCCAGCAGCCAAGATGGGGGGACAGGGAGTACCGGGGAGCTGTTTTTT. Translation gives CASSQDGGTGSTGELFF.

This clonotype was seen a handful of times. The chain employs TRBV5-1 and TRBJ2-1; the match to TRBD2 covers 9 bases. The assigned J gene may be wrong: the sequence end matches TRBJ2-7 better. Germline loops: CDR1 SGHRS, CDR2 YFSETQ. This CDR3 contains 16 residues. The CDR3 loop reads CASSLVSGSSYNEQYF. The CDR3 DNA reads as TGCGCCAGCAGCTTGGTTAGCGGGAGCTCCTACAATGAGCAGTACTTC.

This chain links TRBV4-3 with TRBJ2-3, with D perhaps matching TRBD2 (6 bases). V lost 1 base and J lost 2, with 10 bases in between. Germline V gene sequence: CDR1 LGHNA, CDR2 YSLEER. CDR3 length equals 15 residues. CDR3 sequence reads: CASSQGRGITDTQYF. The DNA of the CDR3 is TGCGCCAGCAGCCAAGGGCGGGGCATCACAGATACGCAGTATTTT.

V usage is TRBV7-9 and J usage is TRBJ2-7, with D possibly TRBD1 on 6 matching bases. V was pared by 2 bases and J by 3 bases, with 8 bases between. CDR3 length: 13 amino acids. In germline, CDR1 is SEHNR, CDR2 FQNEAQ (reference sequence). The chain's CDR3 is CASSLRTDYEQYF. In DNA form, the CDR3 reads TGTGCCAGCAGCTTACGGACAGACTACGAGCAGTACTTC.

The chain has TRBV12-3 or TRBV12-4 and TRBJ2-3; 8 bases agree with TRBD1. The CDR3 consists of 14 residues. The trim removed 8 bases at V and 4 bases at J, leaving 8 bases unmatched. The DNA for the CDR3 is TGTGCCAGCGCCCTGATACAGGGGGCAGATACGCAGTATTTT. Translating gives CASALIQGADTQYF.

The chain couples TRBV15 to TRBJ2-3; a possible D gene is TRBD2 (6 bases). V shed 1 base and J shed 2 bases, with 7 bases lying between them. From germline, CDR1 is LNHNV and CDR2 YYDKDF (reference sequence). The CDR3 spans 14 residues. This CDR3 is CATSRGGVTDTQYF. Written as DNA, the CDR3 is TGTGCCACCAGCAGAGGGGGGGTCACAGATACGCAGTATTTT.

The V and J genes are TRBV4-2 and TRBJ2-5; D perhaps matches TRBD2 (5 bases). The CDR3 covers 15 residues. CDR1 LGHNA and CDR2 YNFKEQ come from the germline V gene. V shed 0 bases and J shed 4 bases, with 12 bases lying between them. This CDR3 is CASSQDLAARETQYF. CDR3 nucleotides: TGTGCCAGCAGCCAAGATCTAGCCGCCCGAGAGACCCAGTACTTC.

The sample holds a few counts of this clonotype. The gene calls are TRBV7-2 and TRBJ2-1; 13 positions match TRBD2. CDR1 and CDR2 (germline): SGHTA, FQGNSA. V was clipped by 5 bases and J by 12 bases; unmatched bases: 10. This CDR3 has 15 residues. The CDR3 region has the DNA TGTGCCAGCAGCCTCGGACTAGCGGGGGCCCCCGCGCAGTTCTTC. Amino acids: CASSLGLAGAPAQFF.

This clonotype occurred once. Here the CDR3 reads CASSQEDSGLAQHNEQYF. The CDR3 coding sequence is TGCGCCAGCAGCCAAGAGGATTCTGGACTAGCACAGCACAATGAGCAGTACTTC. This chain links TRBV4-3 with TRBJ2-1; 8 nucleotides align to TRBD2. The assigned J gene may be wrong: the sequence end matches TRBJ2-7 better. Germline V gives CDR1 LGHNA, CDR2 YSLEER. The CDR3 has 18 amino acids.

V gene TRBV12-3 or TRBV12-4 combines with J gene TRBJ2-6; possibly TRBD2 for D (6 bases). The CDR3 has 17 residues. Trimming left V 8 bases short and J 0 bases short, with 17 bases between. CDR3 region: CASQIRGIHSGANVLTF. The CDR3 DNA is TGTGCCAGCCAGATTCGGGGGATTCACTCTGGGGCCAACGTCCTGACTTTC.

This clonotype was seen a handful of times. The V and J genes are TRBV25-1 and TRBJ2-1, with D hard to call. The V end lost 3 bases, the J end lost 2 bases, and 11 bases lay between the germline ends. This CDR3 is 15 amino acids long. Germline lookup yields CDR1 MGHDK and CDR2 SYGVNS. CDR3: CASSDQIGPYNEQFF. Here the CDR3 DNA reads TGTGCCAGCAGTGATCAAATAGGACCCTACAATGAGCAGTTCTTC.

CDR3 protein: CASSPVDPDTQYF. DNA for the CDR3: TGCGCCAGCAGCCCAGTGGACCCAGATACGCAGTATTTT. The chain employs TRBV5-1 and TRBJ2-3; D is ambiguous. Germline CDR1 SGHRS, CDR2 YFSETQ. The CDR3 covers 13 residues. Between the trimmed V and J ends, which lost 4 bases and 4 bases, there was a span of 10 bases.

This clonotype came up once. The rearrangement links TRBV11-2 to TRBJ2-1; D perhaps matches TRBD2 (6 bases). Trimming pared 11 bases from V and 1 base from J, leaving 18 bases between. Looked up from germline, CDR1 is SGHAT and CDR2 is FQNNGV. This CDR3 is built from 15 residues. CDR3 DNA: TGTGCCGGCACCGCCGGGACTGAGTCCTACAATGAGCAGTTCTTC. Its translation: CAGTAGTESYNEQFF.

This chain uses TRBV4-3 with TRBJ2-1; D is tentatively TRBD1 or TRBD2 (6 bases each). Germline V gene sequence: CDR1 LGHNA, CDR2 YSLEER. This CDR3 region has 16 residues. V was clipped by 4 bases and J by 7 bases, with 20 bases between them. This CDR3 reads CASSRQEGHRGNEQFF. For the CDR3, the DNA is TGCGCCAGCAGCCGTCAGGAGGGGCATAGGGGGAATGAGCAGTTCTTC.